Each of the 10 T cell receptor beta chains below was sequenced from the same sample in a study of blood T cell repertoires in COVID-19. Profiled with immunoSEQ multiplex PCR; TCRdb holds only in-frame clones, not every one. Of about 24,000 clones in the sample, 75% to 90% were seen once. Sequenced sample: peripheral blood. These receptors were taken from a human donor with acute or convalescent COVID-19. The donor label of this sample is uncertain.

This clone has only a few counts. This chain uses TRBV5-4 with TRBJ1-3; D call uncertain. The CDR3 extends over 16 amino acids. Germline V CDR1 and CDR2: SGHNT, YYREEE (reference sequence). Trimming took 4 bases from V and 5 from J, leaving 19 bases between them. The CDR3 region has the DNA TGTGCCAGCAGCAGCGGGGAGGCCCAAGTAAGAAACACCATATATTTT. It codes for CASSSGEAQVRNTIYF.

This rearrangement joins TRBV19 to TRBJ1-4; 9 bases align to TRBD1. There are 14 residues in the CDR3. V lost 6 bases, J lost 8 bases, and 7 bases stayed unmatched. Germline V gene lookup returns CDR1 LNHDA and CDR2 SQIVND (reference sequence). The CDR3: CASRMTGGGEKLFF. In nucleotides, the CDR3 is TGTGCCAGTAGGATGACAGGGGGGGGAGAAAAACTGTTTTTT.

About this clone itself: This same CDR3 is encoded by further DNA sequences in the sample. This chain uses TRBV19 with TRBJ2-7, with 13 bases aligning to TRBD2. CDR3 size: 17 residues. The germline CDR1 and CDR2 sequences are LNHDA and SQIVND (reference sequence). V gave up 3 bases and J gave up 7 bases; unmatched junction bases: 12. The CDR3 bases are TGTGCCAGTAGTATCCGACTAGCGGGGGGCCGGTCGGGGGAGCAGTACTTC. It is translated as CASSIRLAGGRSGEQYF.

This chain links TRBV9 with TRBJ2-2; tentative D call: TRBD2 (5 bases). Germline V gene sequence: CDR1 SGDLS, CDR2 YYNGEE. This CDR3 comprises 14 residues. V was shortened by 3 bases and J by 3 bases, with 9 bases between the two germline ends. CDR3 in amino acids: CASSERVDTGELFF. CDR3 DNA: TGTGCCAGCAGCGAGAGGGTGGACACCGGGGAGCTGTTTTTT.

This chain connects TRBV18 to TRBJ2-7, with a tentative D call TRBD1 (5 bases). CDR1 is KGHSH and CDR2 is LQKENI in the germline V gene. CDR3 size: 15 residues. V gave up 2 bases and J gave up 3 bases, with 14 bases separating them. DNA of the CDR3: TGTGCCAGCTCACCAGGGGCAGGGTCTTACTACGAGCAGTACTTC. Its protein is CASSPGAGSYYEQYF.

The V and J genes are TRBV10-3 and TRBJ1-4; TRBD1 is a possible D gene (5 bases). The germline gives CDR1 ENHRY, CDR2 SYGVKD. V lost 3 bases, J lost 5 bases, and 13 bases lay in between. This CDR3 region has 15 residues. CDR3 DNA sequence: TGTGCCATCAGTGATTCCGGGACTGCCAATGAAAAACTGTTTTTT. This gives the protein CAISDSGTANEKLFF.

This clone was seen a few times. This chain links TRBV10-2 with TRBJ1-1; D remains ambiguous. Germline-derived CDR1 and CDR2 are WSHSY and SAAADI. Trimming cost V 4 bases and J 1 base, with 4 bases left between them. The CDR3 is 12 residues long. The CDR3 DNA is TGCGCCAGCAGTGGACAGAACACTGAAGCTTTCTTT. Encoded protein: CASSGQNTEAFF.

This chain's CDR3 is CASSPHVQRGGGEQFF. The CDR3 nucleotides read TGTGCCAGCAGCCCCCATGTTCAGCGGGGGGGCGGTGAGCAGTTCTTC. V gene TRBV11-3 combines with J gene TRBJ2-1; 10 bases match TRBD2. The V segment lost 5 bases and the J segment 9 bases; nucleotides outside the gene matches: 13. This CDR3 spans 16 amino acids. Germline V lookup: CDR1 SGHNT, CDR2 YENEEA.

The chain employs TRBV11-2 and TRBJ2-1, with D possibly matching TRBD1 (6 bases). This CDR3 spans 14 amino acids. Trimming left V 5 bases short and J 5 bases short, with 13 bases between. The germline V gene encodes CDR1 SGHAT and CDR2 FQNNGV. The CDR3 spells CASSVQGPNNEQFF. The CDR3 coding sequence is TGTGCCAGCAGCGTTCAGGGGCCCAACAATGAGCAGTTCTTC.

This chain uses TRBV6-2 or TRBV6-3 with TRBJ2-7; 11 bases map to TRBD1. The CDR3 has 20 amino acids. Germline assignment: CDR1 MNHEY and CDR2 SVGEGT. V shed 5 bases and J 4 bases; nucleotides not matched to a gene: 22. The CDR3 region is CASSSPRRSGTGGVTYEQYF. Written as DNA, the CDR3 is TGTGCCAGCAGTAGCCCGAGGAGGTCCGGGACAGGGGGGGTTACTTACGAGCAGTACTTC.